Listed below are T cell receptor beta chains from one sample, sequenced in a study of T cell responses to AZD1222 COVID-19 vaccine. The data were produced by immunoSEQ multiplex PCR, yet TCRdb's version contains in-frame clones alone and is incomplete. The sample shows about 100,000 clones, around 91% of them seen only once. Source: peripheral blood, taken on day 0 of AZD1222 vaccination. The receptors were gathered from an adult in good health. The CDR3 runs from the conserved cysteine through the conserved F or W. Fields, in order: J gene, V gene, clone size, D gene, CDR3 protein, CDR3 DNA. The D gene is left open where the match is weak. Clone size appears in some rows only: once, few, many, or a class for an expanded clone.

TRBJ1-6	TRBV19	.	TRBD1	CASRLRQGYNSPLHF	TGTGCCAGTAGACTCAGACAGGGGTATAATTCACCCCTCCACTTT
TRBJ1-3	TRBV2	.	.	CASGGSGNTIYF	TGTGCCTCGGGGGGCTCTGGAAACACCATATATTTT
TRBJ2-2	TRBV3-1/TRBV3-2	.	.	CASSQGGPRHGELFF	TGTGCCAGCAGCCAAGGGGGCCCACGGCACGGGGAGCTGTTTTTT
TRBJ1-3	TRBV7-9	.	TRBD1	CASRARDRILSGNTIYF	TGTGCCAGCAGGGCCCGGGACAGGATTCTTTCTGGAAACACCATATATTTT
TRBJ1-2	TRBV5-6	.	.	CASSLVGTSNYGYTF	TGTGCCAGCAGCTTGGTAGGCACCTCTAACTATGGCTACACCTTC
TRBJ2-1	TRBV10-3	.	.	CAILRDITDNEQFF	TGTGCCATCCTCCGGGACATAACCGACAATGAGCAGTTCTTC
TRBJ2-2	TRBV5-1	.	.	CASSQTRLNTGELFF	TGCGCCAGCAGCCAGACTAGATTGAACACCGGGGAGCTGTTTTTT
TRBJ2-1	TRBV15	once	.	CATSSKYNEQFF	TGTGCCACCAGCAGCAAATACAATGAGCAGTTCTTC
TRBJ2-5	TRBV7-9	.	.	CAVVAGIETQYF	TGTGCCGTAGTGGCAGGGATTGAGACCCAGTACTTC
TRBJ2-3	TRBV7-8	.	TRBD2	CASSSSPGLAGGTQYF	TGTGCCAGCAGCTCCTCACCGGGACTAGCGGGGGGCACGCAGTATTTT
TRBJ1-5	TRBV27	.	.	CASSFRGLGQPQHF	TGTGCCAGCAGTTTCCGGGGTCTGGGGCAGCCCCAGCATTTT
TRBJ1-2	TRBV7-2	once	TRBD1	CASSYAGQGLRYGYTF	TGTGCCAGCAGCTACGCCGGACAGGGGCTTAGATATGGCTACACCTTC
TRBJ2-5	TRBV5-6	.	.	CASSLPGFGTQYF	TGTGCCAGCAGCTTGCCAGGGTTCGGGACCCAGTACTTC
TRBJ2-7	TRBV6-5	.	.	CASLGDSHEQYF	TGTGCCAGCCTAGGGGATTCCCACGAGCAGTACTTC
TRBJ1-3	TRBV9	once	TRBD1	CASSARLGGGNTIYF	TGTGCCAGCAGCGCTCGTCTAGGGGGCGGGAACACCATATATTTT
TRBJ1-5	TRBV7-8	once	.	CASSLAGLGARQPQHF	TGTGCCAGCAGCTTAGCCGGGCTGGGGGCACGGCAGCCCCAGCATTTT
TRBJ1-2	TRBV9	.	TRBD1	CASSGYGTGEDYTF	TGTGCCAGCAGCGGCTACGGGACAGGGGAGGACTACACCTTC
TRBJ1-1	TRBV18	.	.	CASSPSPVGNTEAFF	TGTGCCAGCTCACCATCGCCCGTCGGAAACACTGAAGCTTTCTTT
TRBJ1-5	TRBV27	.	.	CASSLRENQPQHF	TGTGCCAGCAGCCTCAGGGAAAATCAGCCCCAGCATTTT
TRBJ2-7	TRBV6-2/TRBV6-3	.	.	CASSSLHEQYF	TGTGCCAGCAGTTCACTGCACGAGCAGTACTTC
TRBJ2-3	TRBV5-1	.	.	CASSLGQAPDTQYF	TGCGCCAGCAGCTTGGGACAGGCGCCAGATACGCAGTATTTT
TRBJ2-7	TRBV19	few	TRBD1	CASSIVQQGADEQYF	TGTGCCAGTAGTATAGTTCAACAGGGGGCCGACGAGCAGTACTTC
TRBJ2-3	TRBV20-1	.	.	CSASRGGGTDTQYF	TGCAGTGCTAGTAGGGGGGGCGGCACAGATACGCAGTATTTT
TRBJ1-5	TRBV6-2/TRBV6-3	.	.	CASSYRQGFGQPQHF	TGTGCCAGCAGTTACCGTCAGGGCTTCGGTCAGCCCCAGCATTTT
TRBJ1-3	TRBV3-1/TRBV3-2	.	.	CASSQGPENSGNTIYF	TGTGCCAGCAGCCAAGGGCCGGAGAACTCTGGAAACACCATATATTTT
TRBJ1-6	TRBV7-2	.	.	CASSLRGGVGSPLHF	TGTGCCAGCAGCTTACGGGGAGGGGTAGGCTCACCCCTCCACTTT
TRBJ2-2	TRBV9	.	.	CASSAAGELFF	TGTGCCAGCAGCGCAGCCGGGGAGCTGTTTTTT
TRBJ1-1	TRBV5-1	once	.	CASSIGGRTEAFF	TGCGCCAGCAGCATAGGGGGTAGGACTGAAGCTTTCTTT
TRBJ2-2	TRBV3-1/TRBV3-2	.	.	CASSQVVRETGELFF	TGTGCCAGCAGCCAAGTAGTGAGGGAGACCGGGGAGCTGTTTTTT
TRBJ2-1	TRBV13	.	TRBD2	CASRSPGTSGGEQFF	TGTGCCAGCAGATCTCCCGGGACTAGCGGGGGCGAGCAGTTCTTC
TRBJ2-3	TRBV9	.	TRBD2	CASTRTSGSTDTQYF	TGTGCCAGCACCAGGACTAGCGGGAGCACAGATACGCAGTATTTT
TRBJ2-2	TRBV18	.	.	CASSPGVRELFF	TGTGCCAGCTCGCCCGGCGTCCGGGAGCTGTTTTTT
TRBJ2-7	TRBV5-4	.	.	CASSHPQGSSSYEQYF	TGTGCCAGCAGCCATCCCCAAGGGTCAAGCTCCTACGAGCAGTACTTC
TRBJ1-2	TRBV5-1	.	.	CASSLDTGWGYGYTF	TGCGCCAGCAGCTTGGATACAGGTTGGGGCTATGGCTACACCTTC
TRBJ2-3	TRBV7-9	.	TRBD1	CASSPPTGVTDTQYF	TGTGCCAGCAGCCCACCAACAGGGGTCACAGATACGCAGTATTTT
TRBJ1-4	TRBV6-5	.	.	CASSSRPGLNEKLFF	TGTGCCAGCAGTTCGCGTCCGGGTCTTAATGAAAAACTGTTTTTT
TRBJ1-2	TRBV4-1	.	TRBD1	CASSQDPSGTGSYGYTF	TGCGCCAGCAGCCAAGATCCTTCGGGGACAGGTTCCTATGGCTACACCTTC
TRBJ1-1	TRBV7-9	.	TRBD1	CASSLATGAVTEAFF	TGTGCCAGCAGCTTAGCCACAGGGGCGGTTACTGAAGCTTTCTTT
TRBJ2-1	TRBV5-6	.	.	CASSLMGQNSYNEQFF	TGTGCCAGCAGCTTAATGGGCCAGAATTCTTACAATGAGCAGTTCTTC
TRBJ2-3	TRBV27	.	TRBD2	CASSLLTSGRRDTQYF	TGTGCCAGCAGTTTATTAACTAGCGGCCGAAGAGATACGCAGTATTTT
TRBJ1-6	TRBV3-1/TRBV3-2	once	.	CASSHDLSKGPYNSPLHF	TGTGCCAGCAGCCACGATTTATCCAAAGGTCCCTATAATTCACCCCTCCACTTT
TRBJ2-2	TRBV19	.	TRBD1	CASRDGQVNTGELFF	TGTGCCAGTAGGGACGGACAGGTGAACACCGGGGAGCTGTTTTTT
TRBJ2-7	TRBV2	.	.	CASNSPQAVYEQYF	TGTGCCAGCAATTCGCCGCAAGCCGTATACGAGCAGTACTTC
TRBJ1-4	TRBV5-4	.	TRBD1	CASSPRTGSGEKLFF	TGTGCCAGCAGCCCTAGGACAGGGTCGGGTGAAAAACTGTTTTTT
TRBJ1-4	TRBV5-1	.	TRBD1	CASSLGDRVGKLFF	TGCGCCAGCAGCTTGGGAGACAGGGTCGGAAAACTGTTTTTT
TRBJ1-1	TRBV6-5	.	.	CASNVWGSGTEAFF	TGTGCCAGCAACGTATGGGGGTCGGGCACTGAAGCTTTCTTT
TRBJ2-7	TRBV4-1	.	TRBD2	CASSQVTGGPDEQYF	TGCGCCAGCAGCCAAGTAACGGGAGGGCCCGACGAGCAGTACTTC
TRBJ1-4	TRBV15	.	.	CATSSGGATNEKLFF	TGTGCCACCAGCAGTGGTGGGGCAACTAATGAAAAACTGTTTTTT
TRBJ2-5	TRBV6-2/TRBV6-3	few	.	CASSYLETQYF	TGTGCCAGCAGTTACCTGGAGACCCAGTACTTC
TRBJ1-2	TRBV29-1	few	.	CSAAGDSNYGYTF	TGCAGCGCCGCGGGGGACTCGAACTATGGCTACACCTTC
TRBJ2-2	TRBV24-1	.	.	CATSGLDSEGNTGELFF	TGTGCCACCAGTGGGCTTGATTCCGAGGGAAACACCGGGGAGCTGTTTTTT
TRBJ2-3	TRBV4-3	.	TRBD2	CASSQSGAATDTQYF	TGCGCCAGCAGCCAAAGCGGGGCAGCCACAGATACGCAGTATTTT
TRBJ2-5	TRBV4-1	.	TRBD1	CASSQVGTGKGETQYF	TGCGCCAGCAGCCAAGTAGGGACAGGGAAAGGAGAGACCCAGTACTTC
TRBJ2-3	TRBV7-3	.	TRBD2	CASSLSPLAGGPGTQYF	TGTGCCAGCAGCTTAAGTCCACTAGCGGGGGGGCCTGGTACGCAGTATTTT
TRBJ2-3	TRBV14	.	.	CASSQDRVATDTQYF	TGTGCCAGCAGCCAAGACAGGGTTGCCACAGATACGCAGTATTTT